The 21 T cell receptor beta chains presented below share a single source sample, sequenced in a study of cytomegalovirus exposure and HLA in healthy donors. Profiled with immunoSEQ multiplex PCR; TCRdb holds only in-frame clones, not every one. The table includes 100,000 to 150,000 clones, about 88% detected once. Source material: PBMCs. These receptors came from a woman aged 18-29 years in good health and CMV-seronegative.

This sequence joins TRBV10-3 and TRBJ2-5; 9 bases map to TRBD2. Germline CDR1 is ENHRY and CDR2 is SYGVKD. Trimming took 4 bases from V and 5 from J; bases not matched to a gene: 11. This CDR3 spans 16 amino acids. For the CDR3, the DNA is TGTGCCATCAGTGCTGGCGGGGGGGCCGAAGAGGAGACCCAGTACTTC. This gives the protein CAISAGGGAEEETQYF.

This clone was observed once. The rearrangement joins TRBV2 to TRBJ2-7, with TRBD2 matching over 10 bases. Germline CDR1 SNHLY, CDR2 FYNNEI. The CDR3 length is 15 residues. With 6 bases clipped from V and 7 bases from J, the junction kept 12 bases outside the gene matches. The CDR3 DNA reads TGTGCCAGCAGCCAAGGACTAGCGGCTGTTGGGGAGCAGTACTTC. Residues: CASSQGLAAVGEQYF.

The chain links TRBV6-4 to TRBJ2-2, with 12 bases fitting TRBD1. The CDR3 is 19 residues long. V trimming: 6 bases; J trimming: 1 base; junction bases outside the gene matches: 12. Germline CDR1 is MRHNA and CDR2 is SNTAGT. The CDR3 region is CASSGTGTGGEMNTGELFF. CDR3 coding DNA: TGTGCCAGCAGCGGAACCGGGACAGGGGGCGAAATGAACACCGGGGAGCTGTTTTTT.

The chain links TRBV30 to TRBJ1-3; no reliable D call. There are 13 residues in the CDR3. V was trimmed by 5 bases and J by 7 bases, leaving 15 bases between them. CDR1 and CDR2 from the germline V gene are GTSNPN and SVGIG (reference sequence). CDR3 nucleotides: TGTGCCTGGGCTGGGCGAGTCGCGAACACCATATATTTT. The encoded protein is CAWAGRVANTIYF.

The gene calls are TRBV4-3 and TRBJ1-1; D perhaps matches TRBD1 (5 bases). Per the germline V gene, CDR1 is LGHNA and CDR2 is YSLEER. The CDR3 is 14 residues long. V lost 1 base and J 4 bases, leaving 10 bases between the germline ends. CDR3 DNA: TGCGCCAGCAGCCAAGGGGGGGTGGGCACTGAAGCTTTCTTT. Protein sequence: CASSQGGVGTEAFF.

CDR3 loop: CASSKGQGSSYEQYF. The CDR3, as DNA: TGTGCCAGTAGTAAGGGACAGGGCAGCTCCTACGAGCAGTACTTC. The chain has TRBV19 and TRBJ2-7; 9 nucleotides align to TRBD1. V was clipped by 4 bases and J by 0 bases; unmatched bases: 4. The CDR3 is made up of 15 amino acids. From germline, CDR1 is LNHDA and CDR2 SQIVND (reference sequence).

The sample holds a few counts of this clone. The chain combines TRBV2 with TRBJ1-6; no reliable D call. The CDR3 contains 15 residues. Trimming took 8 bases from V and 5 from J, leaving 16 bases between them. The V gene's germline CDR1 is SNHLY and CDR2 FYNNEI. CDR3 in DNA: TGTGCCAGCCGCTTTGTCCGGAGAGATAATTCACCCCTCCACTTT. Its protein is CASRFVRRDNSPLHF.

This chain links TRBV29-1 with TRBJ1-2; 11 nucleotides match TRBD1. CDR3 length equals 13 residues. Trimming removed 7 bases from V and 7 bases from J; junction bases left unmatched: 8. The germline gives CDR1 SQVTM, CDR2 ANQGSEA. CDR3 protein: CSALPGQGVGYTF. DNA for the CDR3: TGCAGCGCACTCCCGGGACAGGGGGTTGGCTACACCTTC. Complete variable domain (other parts from reference TRBV29-1 and TRBJ1-2): SAVISQKPSRDICQRGTSLTIQCQVDSQVTMMFWYRQQPGQSLTLIATANQGSEATYESGFVIDKFPISRPNLTFSTLTVSNMSPEDSSIYLCSALPGQGVGYTFGSGTRLTVV.

In its sample, this clone was seen once. The chain combines TRBV6-5 with TRBJ2-3; TRBD2 matches at 7 bases. This CDR3 spans 16 amino acids. Germline V gives CDR1 MNHEY, CDR2 SVGAGI. Trimming removed 4 bases from V and 4 bases from J; junction bases left unmatched: 11. The CDR3 DNA reads TGTGCCAGCAGTTCTCAACCCAGCGGGAATTCAGATACGCAGTATTTT. It translates to CASSSQPSGNSDTQYF.

On this clone itself: The sample carries other DNA sequences with the same CDR3. This chain joins TRBV18 and TRBJ2-7, with 10 positions matching TRBD1. Looked up from germline, CDR1 is KGHSH and CDR2 is LQKENI. The CDR3 is made up of 15 amino acids. V shed 3 bases and J 2 bases; nucleotides not matched to a gene: 4. The CDR3 bases are TGTGCCAGCTCACCTCGACAGGGGGCGACCTACGAGCAGTACTTC. Its protein is CASSPRQGATYEQYF.

The gene calls are TRBV6-5 and TRBJ2-1; D remains ambiguous. Trimming shortened V by 0 bases and J by 12 bases, and 12 bases separated the two germline ends. The CDR3 has 13 residues. Germline V CDR1 and CDR2: MNHEY, SVGAGI. The CDR3 DNA is TGTGCCAGCAGTTACTCGGGCTCGGCGAGGCAGTTCTTC. This translates into CASSYSGSARQFF.

The CDR3, as DNA: TGTGCCAGCAGCTTGAGGCTAGCTGGGGTTGAGCAGTTCTTC. It is translated as CASSLRLAGVEQFF. V is TRBV5-4 and J is TRBJ2-1; D possibly corresponds to TRBD2 (5 bases). The ends were cut back, 1 base at V and 9 bases at J, with 14 bases in the middle. Germline assignment: CDR1 SGHNT and CDR2 YYREEE (reference sequence). The CDR3 length is 14 residues. The whole variable domain, filled in from reference TRBV5-4 and TRBJ2-1, reads ETGVTQSPTHLIKTRGQQVTLRCSSQSGHNTVSWYQQALGQGPQFIFQYYREEENGRGNFPPRFSGLQFPNYSSELNVNALELDDSALYLCASSLRLAGVEQFFGPGTRLTVL.

The rearrangement joins TRBV25-1 to TRBJ2-3; the D gene is possibly TRBD2 (6 bases). This CDR3 region has 13 residues. In germline, CDR1 is MGHDK, CDR2 SYGVNS. V was cut by 6 bases and J by 1 base, with 8 bases left in between. This CDR3 is CASRPSGTDTQYF. As DNA, the CDR3 is TGTGCCAGCAGGCCTAGCGGCACAGATACGCAGTATTTT.

This chain links TRBV5-4 with TRBJ2-1; 11 bases line up with TRBD2. Trimming took 2 bases from V and 7 from J; bases not matched to a gene: 5. CDR3 size: 15 residues. Germline CDR1 and CDR2: SGHNT and YYREEE (reference sequence). The CDR3 region is CASSFVTSGSNEQFF. Here the CDR3 DNA reads TGTGCCAGCAGCTTCGTCACTAGCGGGAGTAATGAGCAGTTCTTC. The full variable domain, rest sourced from reference TRBV5-4 and TRBJ2-1, is ETGVTQSPTHLIKTRGQQVTLRCSSQSGHNTVSWYQQALGQGPQFIFQYYREEENGRGNFPPRFSGLQFPNYSSELNVNALELDDSALYLCASSFVTSGSNEQFFGPGTRLTVL.

The chain is built from TRBV18 and TRBJ2-1; 10 bases are a match to TRBD2. This CDR3 region has 15 residues. Looked up from germline, CDR1 is KGHSH and CDR2 is LQKENI. V lost 4 bases and J lost 8; bases outside the gene matches: 8. In DNA form, the CDR3 reads TGTGCCAGCTCACTGGGGGCTAGCGGGGGCTATGAGCAGTTCTTC. As protein: CASSLGASGGYEQFF.

This chain joins TRBV29-1 and TRBJ1-4; 9 bases match TRBD1. Germline V gene sequence: CDR1 SQVTM, CDR2 ANQGSEA. The CDR3 extends over 13 amino acids. V was clipped by 5 bases and J by 7 bases; unmatched bases: 5. The CDR3 sequence: CSVPGQGLEKLFF. CDR3 coding DNA: TGCAGCGTTCCGGGACAGGGACTTGAAAAACTGTTTTTT.

The chain couples TRBV7-8 to TRBJ2-7; TRBD2 is a possible D gene (6 bases). The CDR3 is 14 residues long. The V end was cut by 5 bases, the J end by 2 bases, with 13 bases between. Germline V gene data show CDR1 as SGHVS and CDR2 as FQNEAQ. DNA for the CDR3: TGTGCCAGCAGCCGGGAGCGGACAACCTACGAGCAGTACTTC. This encodes CASSRERTTYEQYF.

The rearrangement joins TRBV28 to TRBJ1-2; 7 bases align to TRBD1. The CDR3 extends over 13 amino acids. Germline values: CDR1 MDHEN, CDR2 SYDVKM. The trim removed 10 bases at V and 1 base at J, leaving 6 bases unmatched. DNA for the CDR3: TGTGCCATCTTTGGGGACAGTAACTATGGCTACACCTTC. Encoded protein: CAIFGDSNYGYTF.

The chain joins TRBV28 to TRBJ1-2, with 7 bases fitting TRBD1. Germline assignment: CDR1 MDHEN and CDR2 SYDVKM. V lost 5 bases to trimming and J lost 2 bases; unmatched junction nucleotides: 14. CDR3 size: 17 residues. CDR3 in amino acids: CASSRSIIDRANYGYTF. DNA of the CDR3: TGTGCCAGCAGTCGATCCATTATTGACAGGGCAAACTATGGCTACACCTTC.

The rearrangement links TRBV5-8 to TRBJ1-5; 7 bases agree with TRBD1. The J segment lost 4 bases and the V segment lost 4 bases, leaving 2 bases of the junction unmatched. The germline CDR1 and CDR2 sequences are SGHTS and YDEGEE. This CDR3 is 13 amino acids long. CDR3 coding DNA: TGTGCCAGCAGCGACAGGGCTAATCAGCCCCAGCATTTT. Amino acid sequence: CASSDRANQPQHF.

The V gene is TRBV18, the J gene TRBJ2-5; no definite D call. V lost 1 base to trimming and J lost 7 bases, with 10 bases between them. Germline CDR1 KGHSH, CDR2 LQKENI. The CDR3 totals 13 residues. The CDR3 loop reads CASSPLEQPTQYF. Here the CDR3 DNA reads TGTGCCAGCTCACCACTAGAACAGCCGACCCAGTACTTC.